One and the same sample provided the 30 T cell receptor beta chains below, sequenced in a study of cytomegalovirus exposure and HLA in healthy donors. 13 Jbeta primers and 60 Vbeta primers were used for the PCR. Profiling relied on immunoSEQ multiplex PCR, and the TCRdb table lists in-frame clones only, not all of them. This table holds around 210,000 clones, roughly four fifths found once. Sequenced sample: PBMCs. Every receptor here comes from a woman aged 40 to 49 in good health and CMV-seronegative.

CDR3: CASNREGGDTQYF. In DNA form, the CDR3 reads TGTGCCAGCAACCGGGAGGGTGGAGATACGCAGTATTTT. The chain is built from TRBV2 and TRBJ2-3; 8 bases line up with TRBD2. V trimming: 7 bases; J trimming: 5 bases; junction bases outside the gene matches: 5. Germline V gene lookup returns CDR1 SNHLY and CDR2 FYNNEI. The length of the CDR3 is 13 residues.

Within the sample, this clone is medium-sized. This CDR3 is also generated by other DNA sequences in the sample. The chain joins TRBV2 to TRBJ2-7; TRBD1 is a possible D gene (6 bases). Germline-derived CDR1 and CDR2 are SNHLY and FYNNEI. The CDR3 has 15 amino acids. The V end was cut by 7 bases, the J end by 0 bases, with 16 bases between. The CDR3, as DNA: TGTGCCAGCAAGAAAGGGCGGACAGACTCCTACGAGCAGTACTTC. This encodes CASKKGRTDSYEQYF.

The V gene is TRBV4-1, the J gene TRBJ2-2; TRBD2 aligns across 11 bases. In germline, CDR1 is MGHRA, CDR2 YSYEKL. J was trimmed by 7 bases and V by 7 bases; bases with no gene match: 8. The CDR3 runs 15 residues. The CDR3, as DNA: TGCGCCAGCACCTTACTAGCGGGAGCTAACGGGGAGCTGTTTTTT. Translated: CASTLLAGANGELFF.

In this sample, this clone turned up a few times. The V call is TRBV6-1, the J call TRBJ1-4, with D perhaps matching TRBD1 (5 bases). CDR1 and CDR2 from the germline V gene are MNHNS and SASEGT. The CDR3 totals 16 residues. The V gene lost 2 bases and the J gene lost 7 bases, with 17 bases spanning the gap. The CDR3 DNA reads TGTGCCAGCAGTGAATTCGCAGGGCGCTTCGGTGAAAAACTGTTTTTT. Translated, it gives CASSEFAGRFGEKLFF.

This chain's CDR3 is CASSPPGGSPTYEQYF. The CDR3 bases are TGTGCCAGCTCACCACCGGGGGGATCGCCAACCTACGAGCAGTACTTC. The rearrangement links TRBV18 to TRBJ2-7, with D perhaps TRBD2 (6 bases). Trimming took 0 bases from V and 2 from J, leaving 14 bases between them. Germline CDR1 reads KGHSH; CDR2 reads LQKENI. CDR3 length: 16 amino acids.

V gene TRBV28 combines with J gene TRBJ2-7, with D perhaps TRBD1 (6 bases). The CDR3 runs 13 residues. Germline-derived CDR1 and CDR2 are MDHEN and SYDVKM. V gave up 3 bases and J gave up 6 bases, with 12 bases separating them. The DNA for the CDR3 is TGTGCCAGCAGTTTGGGGTTGACAGGCGAGCAGTACTTC. Translated, it gives CASSLGLTGEQYF.

This clone has more than one count but fewer than ten. The chain has TRBV7-3 and TRBJ2-5, with 7 bases aligning to TRBD2. The CDR3 extends over 15 amino acids. Germline values: CDR1 SGHTA, CDR2 FQGTGA. Trimming at V came to 1 base and at J to 4 bases, leaving 6 bases not matched to a gene. Written as DNA, the CDR3 is TGTGCCAGCAGCTTAATGGCGGGAGCTCCAGAGACCCAGTACTTC. Translation gives CASSLMAGAPETQYF.

The chain carries TRBV6-5 and TRBJ1-2, with a weak D call TRBD1 (6 bases). V was trimmed by 6 bases and J by 6 bases, leaving 11 bases between them. The germline gives CDR1 MNHEY, CDR2 SVGAGI. This CDR3 is 12 amino acids long. Here the CDR3 reads CASRDTGNGYTF. The CDR3 DNA reads TGTGCCAGCAGGGATACAGGGAATGGCTACACCTTC.

This clone was seen a handful of times. This chain joins TRBV7-9 and TRBJ1-2; possible D gene TRBD1, 6 bases. The CDR3 sequence is 14 residues long. The V and J ends lost 6 bases and 2 bases respectively, with 13 bases between them. CDR1 is SEHNR, CDR2 FQNEAQ, per germline (reference sequence). CDR3 DNA sequence: TGTGCCAGCAGGGAACAGGGTAGGAACTATGGCTACACCTTC. It codes for CASREQGRNYGYTF.

This clone was seen just once. The V and J genes are TRBV4-1 and TRBJ2-3; 14 bases fit TRBD2. Germline lookup yields CDR1 MGHRA and CDR2 YSYEKL. Trimming took 8 bases from V and 3 from J; bases not matched to a gene: 22. This CDR3 region has 21 residues. The CDR3 nucleotides read TGCGCCAGCTCCCCCCTGACTATCCCGGGACTAGCGGGAGAGAGGACAGATACGCAGTATTTT. It encodes CASSPLTIPGLAGERTDTQYF.

The chain uses TRBV5-1 and TRBJ2-3; possible D gene TRBD2, 6 bases. Germline CDR1 is SGHRS and CDR2 is YFSETQ. This CDR3 is built from 17 residues. V was shortened by 0 bases and J by 2 bases, with 16 bases between the two germline ends. The CDR3 spells CASSLAGGAPTTDTQYF. As DNA, the CDR3 is TGCGCCAGCAGCTTGGCCGGCGGGGCCCCGACCACAGATACGCAGTATTTT. The variable domain in full, with the rest retrieved from reference TRBV5-1 and TRBJ2-3, is KAGVTQTPRYLIKTRGQQVTLSCSPISGHRSVSWYQQTPGQGLQFLFEYFSETQRNKGNFPGRFSGRQFSNSRSEMNVSTLELGDSALYLCASSLAGGAPTTDTQYFGPGTRLTVL.

The CDR3: CAISDPQGANQETQYF. The CDR3 DNA reads as TGTGCCATCAGTGACCCACAGGGGGCGAATCAAGAGACCCAGTACTTC. The V gene is TRBV10-3, the J gene TRBJ2-5; 9 positions match TRBD1. CDR1 is ENHRY and CDR2 is SYGVKD in the germline V gene. With V trimmed by 3 bases and J by 2 bases, 7 bases remained unmatched. The CDR3 contains 16 residues.

This clone was recorded once. The rearrangement links TRBV2 to TRBJ2-5, with 9 bases lining up with TRBD1. V trimming: 4 bases; J trimming: 1 base; junction bases outside the gene matches: 4. Looked up from germline, CDR1 is SNHLY and CDR2 is FYNNEI. This CDR3 spans 15 amino acids. CDR3 region: CASSGTGARQETQYF. The CDR3 nucleotides read TGTGCCAGCAGTGGGACAGGGGCCCGCCAAGAGACCCAGTACTTC.

This clone was counted a few times. The chain employs TRBV27 and TRBJ2-3; TRBD2 matches 8 bases. Trimming at V came to 8 bases and at J to 8 bases, leaving 3 bases not matched to a gene. Germline V CDR1 and CDR2: MNHEY, SMNVEV (reference sequence). There are 11 residues in the CDR3. The CDR3 sequence: CASAREGTQYF. The CDR3 DNA is TGTGCCAGCGCCCGGGAGGGTACGCAGTATTTT.

This clone is a singleton in its sample. This sequence joins TRBV4-2 and TRBJ2-1; D unresolved. CDR1 and CDR2 (germline): LGHNA, YNFKEQ. The ends were cut back, 3 bases at V and 7 bases at J, with 13 bases in the middle. The CDR3 covers 14 residues. This CDR3 reads CASSHPSVGNEQFF. In nucleotides, the CDR3 is TGTGCCAGCAGCCATCCCAGTGTCGGGAATGAGCAGTTCTTC.

CDR3 region: CASSLGREYSYEQYF. The CDR3 DNA follows: TGTGCCAGCAGCTTAGGGCGGGAGTATTCCTACGAGCAGTACTTC. The gene calls are TRBV7-9 and TRBJ2-7; TRBD2 aligns across 7 bases. V shed 1 base and J 1 base; nucleotides not matched to a gene: 4. Germline V gives CDR1 SEHNR, CDR2 FQNEAQ (reference sequence). The CDR3 totals 15 residues.

The chain carries TRBV6-1 and TRBJ2-6; 9 bases agree with TRBD1. Germline CDR1 reads MNHNS; CDR2 reads SASEGT. This CDR3 has 19 residues. The V and J ends lost 2 bases and 4 bases, in that order; junction bases with no gene match: 12. This CDR3 reads CASSELGTGRVLGANVLTF. CDR3 nucleotides: TGTGCCAGCAGTGAATTAGGGACAGGGAGGGTCCTGGGGGCCAACGTCCTGACTTTC.

The genes are TRBV4-1 and TRBJ2-7; a weak D match, TRBD2 (6 bases). Trimming pared 4 bases from V and 5 bases from J, leaving 21 bases between. Germline V lookup: CDR1 MGHRA, CDR2 YSYEKL. The CDR3 spans 16 residues. CDR3: CASSLSPGSRANEQYF. The CDR3 DNA sequence: TGCGCCAGCAGCCTTTCACCCGGGAGTCGAGCCAACGAGCAGTACTTC.

The rearrangement links TRBV5-1 to TRBJ1-2; TRBD1 agrees at 8 bases. This CDR3 contains 14 residues. Germline trimming cut 4 bases from V and 8 bases from J; bases unmatched to any gene: 10. Germline loops: CDR1 SGHRS, CDR2 YFSETQ. This CDR3 is CASSIEQGGRGYTF. The CDR3 region has the DNA TGCGCCAGCAGCATAGAACAGGGGGGAAGAGGCTACACCTTC.

The chain recombines TRBV6-1 with TRBJ2-7, with D unresolved. CDR3 size: 13 residues. Trimming took 4 bases from V and 2 from J, leaving 9 bases between them. Germline V gene sequence: CDR1 MNHNS, CDR2 SASEGT. CDR3 amino acids: CASSGSPTYEQYF. The CDR3 DNA is TGTGCCAGCAGTGGCTCACCTACCTACGAGCAGTACTTC.

V usage is TRBV27 and J usage is TRBJ1-2; 7 bases fit TRBD1. Germline assignment: CDR1 MNHEY and CDR2 SMNVEV (reference sequence). The CDR3 spans 14 residues. The junction had 5 bases not matched to a gene; V was cut back by 3 bases and J by 4 bases. The CDR3 sequence is CASSFTTGFYGYTF. The CDR3 nucleotides read TGTGCCAGCAGTTTCACGACAGGGTTCTATGGCTACACCTTC.

The V call is TRBV30, the J call TRBJ1-4; TRBD1 might be the D (5 bases). Trimming shortened V by 5 bases and J by 8 bases, and 18 bases separated the two germline ends. CDR3 length equals 14 residues. Germline V gene data show CDR1 as GTSNPN and CDR2 as SVGIG (reference sequence). CDR3 nucleotides: TGTGCCTGGGAGAGAGGGACTCGAGACGAAAAACTGTTTTTT. Translated, it gives CAWERGTRDEKLFF.

The chain is built from TRBV30 and TRBJ1-2; TRBD1 agrees at 7 bases. The CDR3 runs to 15 residues. Trimming at V came to 4 bases and at J to 4 bases, leaving 12 bases not matched to a gene. Germline V CDR1 and CDR2: GTSNPN, SVGIG (reference sequence). The CDR3 DNA follows: TGTGCCTGGACCCCGGGACAGCTAGAACTCTATGGCTACACCTTC. This codes for CAWTPGQLELYGYTF.

This clone was observed a handful of times. V gene TRBV5-1 combines with J gene TRBJ2-1, with 7 positions matching TRBD1. In germline, CDR1 is SGHRS, CDR2 YFSETQ. The V gene end was trimmed by 2 bases and the J gene end by 6 bases; junction bases not matched to a gene: 8. CDR3 size: 15 residues. The CDR3 sequence: CASSFITGAGNEQFF. As DNA, the CDR3 is TGCGCCAGCAGCTTTATAACAGGGGCGGGCAATGAGCAGTTCTTC. Filled out from reference TRBV5-1 and TRBJ2-1, the complete variable domain reads KAGVTQTPRYLIKTRGQQVTLSCSPISGHRSVSWYQQTPGQGLQFLFEYFSETQRNKGNFPGRFSGRQFSNSRSEMNVSTLELGDSALYLCASSFITGAGNEQFFGPGTRLTVL.

The chain joins TRBV9 to TRBJ1-4; no clear D. Deletions cut 3 bases from V and 10 bases from J, with 13 bases between. CDR3 length: 13 amino acids. CDR1 and CDR2 from the germline V gene are SGDLS and YYNGEE. CDR3 region: CASSERADGKLFF. The CDR3 coding sequence is TGTGCCAGCAGCGAGAGAGCCGATGGAAAACTGTTTTTT.

This chain links TRBV30 with TRBJ2-1, with 8 bases matching TRBD2. Germline loops: CDR1 GTSNPN, CDR2 SVGIG (reference sequence). The CDR3 is made up of 15 amino acids. The ends lost 0 bases at V and 5 bases at J; junction bases unmatched: 6. The DNA for the CDR3 is TGTGCCTGGAGTGTAGGGGTAGCGGGACACAATGAGCAGTTCTTC. Its protein product is CAWSVGVAGHNEQFF.

This chain links TRBV7-7 with TRBJ2-7, with D possibly being TRBD1 (8 bases). The CDR3 contains 14 residues. V lost 5 bases, J lost 1 base, and 12 bases lay in between. Per the germline V gene, CDR1 is SSHAT and CDR2 is FNYEAQ (reference sequence). The DNA of the CDR3 is TGTGCCAGCAGCCCACAGGGGGGGTCCTACGAGCAGTACTTC. It yields the protein CASSPQGGSYEQYF.

The genes are TRBV11-2 and TRBJ2-7; D remains ambiguous. The germline V and J ends were trimmed by 1 base and 3 bases, with 7 bases remaining between them. Germline V gives CDR1 SGHAT, CDR2 FQNNGV. The CDR3 totals 13 residues. The CDR3 DNA reads as TGTGCCAGCAGCTTAGGAACAGACTACGAGCAGTACTTC. It translates to CASSLGTDYEQYF.

The chain uses TRBV6-5 and TRBJ1-5, with 7 bases aligning to TRBD1. The CDR3 has 15 amino acids. Germline lookup yields CDR1 MNHEY and CDR2 SVGAGI. V was clipped by 4 bases and J by 4 bases; unmatched bases: 7. CDR3: CASSLQQGFNQPQHF. In DNA, the CDR3 is TGTGCCAGCAGTTTACAACAGGGGTTTAATCAGCCCCAGCATTTT.

For the CDR3, the DNA is TGCGCCAGCAGGGACAGGGGCAACACCGGGGAGCTGTTTTTT. Protein: CASRDRGNTGELFF. The chain is built from TRBV4-1 and TRBJ2-2; TRBD1 agrees at 9 bases. From germline, CDR1 is MGHRA and CDR2 YSYEKL. After removal of 6 bases from V and 2 bases from J, the junction contained 1 base not matched to a gene. The CDR3 consists of 14 residues.